The text below deals with one TCR beta chain. There is no known antigen for this receptor. Base-call qualities are not available, and no considerably larger clone is one nucleotide away. V ends up 2 bases short and J 3 bases short, with an unmatched junction base count of 7. The CDR3 runs 15 residues from the cysteine to the phenylalanine. Only the CDR3 DNA is retained, 45 bases long and in frame from the first base. Taken from the germline V gene, the CDR1 and CDR2 loops are SGHRS and YFSETQ. The donors were healthy, HIV-negative adults with no recently reported acute infections or vaccinations. All donors were Caucasian adults living in Nashville, Tennessee, USA. CD4+ T cells were enriched by magnetic negative selection, after which naive cells were positively selected on CD45RA and the negative fraction was taken as the memory subset. After blood collection by leukapheresis, PBMCs were isolated using Ficoll-Histopaque density gradient centrifugation and then cryopreserved in the vapor phase of liquid nitrogen. Analytical flow cytometry was used to check the purity and quantity of each magnetically sorted T cell population. Genomic DNA was isolated from each sorted fraction and quantified by UV absorbance on a Nanodrop 2000c.

These data are taken from a study of shared clonotypes between healthy human individuals (dated by TCRdb to about 2020). Regarding the research as a whole: Three men and two women, aged 18 to 49 years, made up the cohort. For each donor, CD4 naive and CD4 memory were each given three plates, CD8 naive was given two plates, and CD8 memory was given one plate. Between about 0.94 and 8.9 billion PBMCs per donor were obtained by leukapheresis. Different laboratories and diverse techniques were used to prepare libraries and sequence TCR repertoires, to increase sequencing depth and limit assay-specific biases. To estimate repertoire size and how much clonotypes are shared between individuals, the study performed deep sequencing of blood TCR repertoires from 4 to 6 healthy adults. The study at large found these results: Rarefaction of sorted-subset datasets indicated incomplete sequencing despite the large sequencing depth. Sharing across four donors was observed for about 4.8% of naive CD4, about 4% of naive CD8, 2.3% of memory CD4, and approximately 0.41% of memory CD8 clonotypes. Larger estimated clonotype richness was generally found for naive subsets than for memory subsets. Compared with non-shared clonotypes, clonotypes shared by all four sorted-subset donors had higher generation probabilities. Because the study included only a small number of donors, the genetic and exposure-history diversity represented was limited. Sampling was limited to blood, and TCR repertoires in tissue likely differ from TCR repertoires in blood. Based on pairwise subsampling, the degree of clonotype sharing among donors was expected to be affected by sequencing depth.

TCR CDR3 regions were amplified from genomic DNA by multiplex PCR using the deep immunoSEQ assay. Extracted genomic DNA from each cell subset was distributed evenly across all wells of several immunoSEQ 96-well plates, and each plate was treated as a replicate. For sorted subsets, each replicate PCR was loaded with 150 to 250 ng genomic DNA, equivalent to some 27,000 T cell genomes. Purified libraries were measured with a Qubit 3.0 fluorometer, size-checked on a Bioanalyzer 2100, and measured again with the KAPA Library Quantification kit. Every immunoSEQ 96-well plate was sequenced on a dedicated single-read 150-cycle Illumina NextSeq 550 flow cell. For the original study's pipeline: Because only junctional sequences without quality scores were contained in the immunoSEQ output, filtering matching that applied to full-length reads could not be performed. Sequences were annotated with PyIR, a Python wrapper for IgBLAST v1.9, using IMGT germline references to assign V/J genes and CDR3. Reads were removed for weak V/J assignments (E-value above 1e-6), missing CDR3, stop codons, out-of-frame junctions, or ambiguous translated residues. V3J clonotypes were defined as sequences sharing an identical inferred V gene, J gene, and CDR3 amino acid sequence. Percentage overlap between repertoires was computed as shared unique clonotypes divided by the size of the smaller repertoire. RTK rarefaction, the Chao1 estimator, and Recon v2.1 estimates of unobserved clonotypes were used to assess repertoire richness. Generation probabilities for all TCRbeta clonotypes obtained by the gDNA method from four donors were computed using OLGA. As stored in TCRdb, this immuneACCESS dataset retains in-frame rearrangements with V and J assigned. A fraction of the clones does not appear; measured against another copy, unresolved V genes explain less than half of the discrepancy, and the remainder lacks a known reason. That table gives V, J and clone size, and the DNA gave D and trimming. This sample has some 650,000 clones in its table, and about 97% of those were observed once. The ten largest account for around 0.057% of the sample.

The chain employs TRBV5-1 and TRBJ2-7; 8 nucleotides in the junction match TRBD2. The source of this sequence is a young woman in good health. Sequences were obtained from naive CD4+ T cells sorted from blood. According to the study, the label for this sample's cell subset or site signals: CD45RA+ positively selected. Here is the DNA: TGCGCCAGCAGCTTCTTGACTAGCGCAGACTACGAGCAGTACTTC. Its protein reads: CASSFLTSADYEQYF.